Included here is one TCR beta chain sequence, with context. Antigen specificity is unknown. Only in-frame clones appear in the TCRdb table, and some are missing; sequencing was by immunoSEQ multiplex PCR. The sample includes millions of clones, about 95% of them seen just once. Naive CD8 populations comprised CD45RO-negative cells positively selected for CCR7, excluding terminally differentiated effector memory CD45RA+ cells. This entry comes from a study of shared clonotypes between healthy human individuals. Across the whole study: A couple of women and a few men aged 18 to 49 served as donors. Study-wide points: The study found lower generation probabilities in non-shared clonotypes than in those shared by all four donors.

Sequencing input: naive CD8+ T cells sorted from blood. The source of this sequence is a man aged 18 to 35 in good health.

CDR3 protein: CASSDAGPGTEAFF. The CDR3, as DNA: TGTGCCAGCAGTGATGCAGGTCCGGGGACTGAAGCTTTCTTT. V gene TRBV25-1 combines with J gene TRBJ1-1; D gene uncertain. The CDR3 loop spans 14 amino acids. Deletions cut 3 bases from V and 5 bases from J, with 13 bases between. The germline V gene encodes CDR1 MGHDK and CDR2 SYGVNS.